Below are 2 T cell receptor beta chains sequenced from a single sample in a study of T-cell reconstitution after alpha-beta-depleted transplantation in children. It was with unique molecular identifiers that the TCRbeta library was prepared. TCRdb independently ran MiXCR on the PCR reads; one entry per CDR3 protein. This sample has around 230,000 distinct CDR3 sequences; approximately 17% occur once, and the top ten carry about 45%. Source: PBMCs, mostly from graft donor cells, taken 360 days after TCRalphabeta/CD19-depleted stem cell transplant. These receptors all come from a male patient aged 2-15 years who had a stem cell transplant for acute lymphoblastic leukemia, so the T cells may come from the graft donor.

This clonotype was seen once. The chain combines TRBV3-1 with TRBJ2-5; TRBD1 agrees at 8 bases. With V trimmed by 8 bases and J by 3 bases, 20 bases remained unmatched. The CDR3 totals 18 residues. Germline CDR1 LGHDT, CDR2 YNNKEL (reference sequence). In DNA form, the CDR3 reads TGTGCCAGCTGTTCTAACCCAGGGGGCCCGGAGTCCAAAGAGACCCAGTACTTC. This translates into CASCSNPGGPESKETQYF.

This clonotype was detected only a few times. The chain employs TRBV15 and TRBJ2-5, with D possibly being TRBD2 (5 bases). Germline V lookup: CDR1 LNHNV, CDR2 YYDKDF (reference sequence). The ends were cut back, 1 base at V and 2 bases at J, with 11 bases in the middle. This CDR3 spans 15 amino acids. The CDR3 region is CATSRAEKRQETQYF. For the CDR3, the DNA is TGTGCCACCAGCAGAGCCGAAAAGCGGCAAGAGACCCAGTACTTC.